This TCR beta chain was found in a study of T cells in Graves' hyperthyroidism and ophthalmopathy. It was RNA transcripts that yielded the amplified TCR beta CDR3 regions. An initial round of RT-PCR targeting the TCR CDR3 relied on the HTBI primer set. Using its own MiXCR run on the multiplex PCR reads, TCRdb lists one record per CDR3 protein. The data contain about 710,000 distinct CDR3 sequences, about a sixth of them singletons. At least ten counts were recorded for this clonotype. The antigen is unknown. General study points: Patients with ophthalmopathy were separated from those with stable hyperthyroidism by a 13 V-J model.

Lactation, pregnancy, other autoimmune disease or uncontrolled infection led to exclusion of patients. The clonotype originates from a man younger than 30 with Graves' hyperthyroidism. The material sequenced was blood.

CDR3 protein: CASSPYPAGANVLTF. Here the CDR3 DNA reads TGTGCCAGCAGCCCCTACCCGGCCGGGGCCAACGTCCTGACTTTC. This chain links TRBV11-1 with TRBJ2-6; D unresolved. CDR3 length: 15 amino acids. Between the trimmed V and J ends, which lost 5 bases and 4 bases, there was a span of 12 bases. CDR1 is SGHAT, CDR2 FQDESV, per germline (reference sequence).